This T cell receptor beta chain was captured by sequencing in a study of T cell repertoires in cytomegalovirus infection. Overall study context: Matching HLA type and CMV infection were both indicated by public TCR beta signatures.

A word on this clonotype: Its antigen is currently unknown.

TCRdb used MiXCR to reprocess the reads, holding one entry per CDR3 protein. The data hold about 920,000 distinct CDR3 sequences, with around 29% observed a single time. The V gene end was trimmed by 2 bases and the J gene end by 8 bases; junction bases not matched to a gene: 12. From germline, CDR1 is DFQATT and CDR2 SNEGSKA (reference sequence). The CDR3 contains 15 residues. The sample consisted of cultured CD8+ T cells from PBMCs, taken from culture after CMV antigen stimulation. This clonotype was sampled from a human donor in good health (CMV status not recorded). Some clones in this sample may be carry-over from other donors' samples. V is TRBV20-1 and J is TRBJ2-1; 7 bases fit TRBD2. The CDR3 sequence is CSARPIPGLSDEQFF. The CDR3 DNA is TGCAGTGCTAGACCGATCCCGGGACTAAGCGATGAGCAGTTCTTC.